A single sample is the source of the 6 T cell receptor beta chains below, sequenced in a study of blood T cells in healthy people across ages. Alongside a J-beta primer mix, a sample-barcoded 5' primer served in a second PCR lasting roughly 6 to 11 cycles. TCRdb reprocessed the 5' RACE reads via MiXCR and lists one record per CDR3 protein. The table has over a million distinct CDR3 sequences, 40% to 45% seen once. Sequenced material: blood. All receptors come from a woman between 18 and 30 years old in good health.

The chain is built from TRBV20-1 and TRBJ2-4, with D possibly matching TRBD2 (6 bases). Near its end, the DNA agrees better with TRBJ2-7, so the J call may be wrong. CDR3 length equals 16 residues. Germline V CDR1 and CDR2: DFQATT, SNEGSKA (reference sequence). CDR3 nucleotides: TGCAGTGCTAGACCCAGACTAGTGGGGAGAGCCTACGAGCAGTACTTC. Its protein product is CSARPRLVGRAYEQYF.

Many counts were recorded for this clonotype. The chain carries TRBV4-3 and TRBJ2-5; a possible D gene is TRBD2 (5 bases). V was shortened by 0 bases and J by 4 bases, with 9 bases between the two germline ends. CDR1 LGHNA and CDR2 YSLEER come from the germline V gene. The CDR3 consists of 14 residues. The CDR3 spells CASSQETRGETQYF. CDR3 nucleotides: TGCGCCAGCAGCCAAGAAACCCGGGGAGAGACCCAGTACTTC.

This clonotype was observed a handful of times. The rearrangement joins TRBV24-1 to TRBJ2-1; possible D gene TRBD1, 5 bases. Germline-derived CDR1 and CDR2 are KGHDR and SFDVKD. The CDR3 length is 14 residues. Trimming shortened V by 6 bases and J by 5 bases, and 13 bases separated the two germline ends. DNA for the CDR3: TGTGCCACCAGTTCAAAGGGGTCCAACAATGAGCAGTTCTTC. This gives the protein CATSSKGSNNEQFF.

The CDR3 DNA is TGTGCCAGCAGCTTACTGGCCCAGGGCGGCTACACCTTC. Protein product: CASSLLAQGGYTF. The rearrangement joins TRBV7-8 to TRBJ1-2; maybe TRBD1 (5 bases). Germline V lookup: CDR1 SGHVS, CDR2 FQNEAQ. This CDR3 region has 13 residues. V lost 2 bases to trimming and J lost 8 bases, with 12 bases between them.

V gene TRBV10-2 combines with J gene TRBJ2-3; TRBD2 matches 13 bases. V lost 7 bases to trimming and J lost 2 bases; unmatched junction nucleotides: 3. This CDR3 has 15 residues. CDR1 and CDR2 (germline): WSHSY, SAAADI. CDR3 residues: CASKGLAGITDTQYF. The CDR3 DNA follows: TGCGCCAGCAAGGGACTAGCGGGGATCACAGATACGCAGTATTTT.

This clonotype was recorded a few times. This rearrangement joins TRBV4-1 to TRBJ2-2; the D is unclear. The CDR3 is made up of 16 amino acids. With 6 bases removed from V and 4 bases from J, the gap between germline ends came to 18 bases. Germline V gives CDR1 MGHRA, CDR2 YSYEKL. CDR3 in DNA: TGCGCCAGCAGGGTGCAGGTAATTTCATTCACCGGGGAGCTGTTTTTT. Translated, it gives CASRVQVISFTGELFF.